This entry concerns a single T cell receptor (beta chain). Its antigen is not known. Semi-nested PCR with Nested Universal Primer A followed constant-region reverse priming of full-length variable regions. Each CDR3 protein is one row after TCRdb ran MiXCR on the 5' RACE reads. The sample has about 11,000 distinct CDR3 sequences, 17% seen once. V dropped 4 bases and J dropped 2 bases, with 14 bases sitting between them. Germline CDR1 is SGHKS and CDR2 is YYEKEE (reference sequence). This CDR3 has 15 amino acids. Treg sorting used a CD4+CD25+CD127-/low gate. Study outcomes and limitations: Tumor Tregs overlapped most with tumor, then blood, naive CD4+ cells. The TCR gene usage of tumor memory CD4+ T cells clustered together with blood and lymph node memory CD4+ cells and with lymph node naive CD4+ cells.

The genes are TRBV5-5 and TRBJ2-3; the D gene is possibly TRBD1 (7 bases). Input material: Tregs sorted from a lymph node. This clonotype originated in a female donor with breast cancer. CDR3 sequence (DNA): TGTGCCAGCAGCCCGACAGGGCGGGACACAGATACGCAGTATTTT. Translating it yields CASSPTGRDTDTQYF. Drawing the rest from reference TRBV5-5 and TRBJ2-3, the complete variable domain is DAGVTQSPTHLIKTRGQQVTLRCSPISGHKSVSWYQQVLGQGPQFIFQYYEKEERGRGNFPDRFSARQFPNYSSELNVNALLLGDSALYLCASSPTGRDTDTQYFGPGTRLTVL.